The clone carrying this TCR beta chain was picked up many times. Its antigen remains unidentified. Germline CDR1 DFQATT, CDR2 SNEGSKA (reference sequence). This CDR3 region has 16 residues. V was shortened by 2 bases and J by 5 bases, with 16 bases between the two germline ends. RNA transcripts gave rise to amplified TCR beta CDR3 regions. The TCR CDR3 was amplified in a first-round RT-PCR using the HTBI primer set. MiXCR was run by TCRdb on the multiplex PCR reads, yielding one entry per CDR3 protein. The data hold hundreds of thousands of distinct CDR3 sequences, with just over 45% observed a single time. The entry originates in a study of T cells in Graves' hyperthyroidism and ophthalmopathy. Study outcomes and limitations: Clonotypes that were expanded in thyroid above 0.001 mostly appeared in blood too.

The genes are TRBV20-1 and TRBJ1-6, with D perhaps TRBD1 (5 bases). This TCR was sampled from a woman younger than 30 with Graves' hyperthyroidism. Sample: peripheral blood or thyroid tissue (not recorded which). The CDR3 reads CSARPTDSQHNSPLHF. CDR3 in DNA: TGCAGTGCTAGACCGACCGACAGCCAACATAATTCACCCCTCCACTTT.